A selection of T cell receptor beta chains follows, all from one sample in a study of blood T cell repertoires in COVID-19. TCRdb's table, derived via immunoSEQ multiplex PCR, lists solely in-frame clones and lacks some. The repertoire holds 300,000 or so clones, with under 90% as singletons. The sample comprised PBMCs or T cells enriched from blood (not recorded which). The origin of the receptors is a woman aged 18-35 years who had recovered from COVID-19. Each CDR3 is given with its conserved first and last residue.

V: TRBV28; J: TRBJ1-4; CDR3: CASSAYTGTRGEKLFF
V: TRBV5-8; J: TRBJ1-2; CDR3: CASSFGDRDFYGYTF
V: TRBV19; J: TRBJ2-2; CDR3: CASNQGSNTGELFF
V: TRBV30; J: TRBJ2-7; CDR3: CAWSMDRVGEQYF
V: TRBV20-1; J: TRBJ1-1; CDR3: CSASRNHGGDTEAFF
V: TRBV2; J: TRBJ2-1; CDR3: CASSERNYHNEQFF
V: TRBV13; J: TRBJ1-1; CDR3: CASSSDQGRTVAFF
V: TRBV15; J: TRBJ1-3; CDR3: CATSRESVVTGNTIYF
V: TRBV12-3/TRBV12-4; J: TRBJ1-2; CDR3: CASSPTGHGYTF
V: TRBV4-1; J: TRBJ2-5; CDR3: CASSQNPATWIQETQYF
V: TRBV30; J: TRBJ2-7; CDR3: CARAAAGYEQYF
V: TRBV9; J: TRBJ2-3; CDR3: CASSDETRRDTQYF
V: TRBV13; J: TRBJ1-2; CDR3: CASSSTDRTGYTF
V: TRBV5-8; J: TRBJ1-3; CDR3: CASRRKGAQGRNTIYF
V: TRBV18; J: TRBJ1-2; CDR3: CASSPGEDVGYTF
V: TRBV2; J: TRBJ1-2; CDR3: CASSEVSIAYGYTF
V: TRBV2; J: TRBJ2-2; CDR3: CAVIAGPSGELFF
V: TRBV5-1; J: TRBJ2-2; CDR3: CASSLGGQGHLTGELFF
V: TRBV28; J: TRBJ2-1; CDR3: CASSPAGTRNLEQFF
V: TRBV10-2; J: TRBJ1-6; CDR3: CASSGYSSYNSPLHF
V: TRBV7-6; J: TRBJ2-1; CDR3: CASSLPSLEQFF
V: TRBV9; J: TRBJ2-2; CDR3: CASSGLGTGTAGELFF
V: TRBV28; J: TRBJ2-1; CDR3: CASSQIEPGGNEQFF
V: TRBV4-1; J: TRBJ2-7; CDR3: CASSQDIRPGGETLYF
V: TRBV5-4; J: TRBJ2-1; CDR3: CASSSSGGALNEQFF
V: TRBV29-1; J: TRBJ1-2; CDR3: CSVDATGTPPNYGYTF
V: TRBV7-6; J: TRBJ2-5; CDR3: CASSFLHGGSGETQYF
V: TRBV5-1; J: TRBJ2-5; CDR3: CASSLILIGGGETQYF
V: TRBV9; J: TRBJ2-2; CDR3: CASSQGLGNTGELFF
V: TRBV11-2; J: TRBJ2-3; CDR3: CASSFSGGPDTQYF
V: TRBV7-9; J: TRBJ1-1; CDR3: CASSLSTELEAFF
V: TRBV6-6; J: TRBJ1-2; CDR3: CASSSYSAGANYGYTF
V: TRBV19; J: TRBJ1-1; CDR3: CASSIVWGENTEAFF
V: TRBV5-1; J: TRBJ1-1; CDR3: CASSLDGDTEAFF
V: TRBV19; J: TRBJ2-1; CDR3: CASSAIWASPNEQFF
V: TRBV28; J: TRBJ2-3; CDR3: CASSPYSGGADNTQYF
V: TRBV13; J: TRBJ2-2; CDR3: CASSSGLATGELFF
V: TRBV28; J: TRBJ1-1; CDR3: CASSPLGSNTEAFF
V: TRBV6-5; J: TRBJ2-7; CDR3: CASRPGQGFSEQYF
V: TRBV7-6; J: TRBJ2-4; CDR3: CASSLGGLTTQYF
V: TRBV9; J: TRBJ1-3; CDR3: CASSARVGISGNTIYF
V: TRBV7-9; J: TRBJ1-5; CDR3: CASSLDAQPQHF
V: TRBV29-1; J: TRBJ1-3; CDR3: CSVVQGVRNTIYF
V: TRBV30; J: TRBJ1-6; CDR3: CAWSVISTSDSPLHF
V: TRBV4-1; J: TRBJ2-7; CDR3: CASSPLGGTGAYEQYF
V: TRBV6-5; J: TRBJ2-1; CDR3: CASSYSAGREQFF
V: TRBV27; J: TRBJ2-7; CDR3: CASSLSAGGRKYEQYF
V: TRBV5-4; J: TRBJ2-2; CDR3: CASSLAGPGQGGTGELFF
V: TRBV7-9; J: TRBJ2-5; CDR3: CASSFPRLKLGETQYF
V: TRBV29-1; J: TRBJ1-2; CDR3: CSVGGTSYGYTF
V: TRBV6-5; J: TRBJ1-6; CDR3: CASSSDRGQPLHF
V: TRBV11-3; J: TRBJ2-1; CDR3: CASSFRGTGEGYNEQFF
V: TRBV27; J: TRBJ1-4; CDR3: CASSSHFLIGTEGPNEKLFF
V: TRBV2; J: TRBJ1-1; CDR3: CASSSMGPLGTEAFF
V: TRBV7-9; J: TRBJ1-3; CDR3: CASSLTSRTSGAGNTIYF
V: TRBV29-1; J: TRBJ1-1; CDR3: CSVEGQQNTEAFF
V: TRBV7-3; J: TRBJ1-2; CDR3: CASSLGQGYGYTF
V: TRBV5-4; J: TRBJ1-3; CDR3: CASNNNQGSGNTIYF
V: TRBV18; J: TRBJ2-7; CDR3: CASSHAEQGFYEQYF
V: TRBV6-5; J: TRBJ2-7; CDR3: CASSYPGTGAYEQYF